This T cell receptor (beta chain) was observed in a study of cytomegalovirus exposure and HLA in healthy donors. Overall study: In a previous analysis, approximately 110 million unique TCR beta sequences were found from roughly 200 million T cells.

Broader study findings: In vitro work confirmed that a few CMV-associated chains recognize CMV antigens. Follow-up analysis later connected one missense variant in DCLRE1C with trimming of TCR beta V- and J-genes. In presence/absence analyses, roughly uniform sequencing depth across donors was assumed.

J lost 5 bases, V lost 0 bases, and 4 bases had no gene match. This CDR3 has 15 amino acids. CDR1 and CDR2 from the germline V gene are SGHDT and YYEEEE. With regard to this clone: Antigen unknown.

The PCR had 60 Vbeta and 13 Jbeta primers. Profiled with immunoSEQ multiplex PCR; TCRdb holds only in-frame clones, not every one. Of 120,000 or so clones listed, about four fifths are singletons. This receptor was obtained from a female donor in good health and CMV-seropositive. The chain links TRBV5-6 to TRBJ2-3; 9 nucleotides align to TRBD1. The source material was PBMCs. The CDR3 loop is CASSLGTGVGDTQYF. In DNA form, the CDR3 reads TGTGCCAGCAGCTTGGGGACAGGGGTTGGAGATACGCAGTATTTT.